This TCR beta chain was sequenced for a study of tumor-infiltrating lymphocytes in localized non-small cell lung cancer. Overall study results and limits: T-cell fraction did not differ between immunotypes IM1 and IM2.

The repertoire was sequenced with immunoSEQ multiplex PCR; TCRdb's copy has only in-frame clones and lacks some. Of roughly 5,100 clones listed, about 96% are singletons. The CDR3 contains 16 residues. The germline V gene has CDR1 SSHAT and CDR2 FNYEAQ (reference sequence). This clone was seen a single time. Its specificity is unknown. A read error may produce the germline difference seen at one junction end. This chain uses TRBV7-7 with TRBJ2-3; TRBD2 matches 8 bases. The specimen was uninvolved lung tissue not adjacent to the tumor. The clonotype was recovered from a human donor with non-small cell lung cancer. This CDR3 is CASSLSRAGGTDTQYF. CDR3 DNA sequence: TGTGCTAGCAGCTTATCCCGAGCGGGGGGCACAGATACGCAGTATTTT.